These 15 T cell receptor beta chains share one sample of origin, sequenced in a study of blood T cells in healthy people across ages. A second PCR of 7 to 11 cycles used a sample-barcoded 5' primer and a J-beta primer mix. TCRdb re-called the 5' RACE reads with MiXCR, one entry per CDR3 protein. There are fewer than 2,000,000 distinct CDR3 sequences in the sample; more than 35% occur only once, and about 23% lies in the top ten. The sequenced sample consisted of blood. The receptors come from a human donor in good health.

Comment on this clonotype: This may stem from a read error, because a much larger clone lies one nucleotide away. V usage is TRBV6-2 or TRBV6-3 and J usage is TRBJ1-1; unclear D gene. Germline V gives CDR1 MNHEY, CDR2 SVGEGT. V was pared by 7 bases and J by 1 base, with 7 bases between. CDR3 length: 12 residues. The CDR3 loop reads CASTWANTEAFF. In nucleotides, the CDR3 is TGTGCCAGCACTTGGGCGAACACTGAAGCTTTCTTT.

CDR3 sequence reads: CASSLVSGGVNQPQHF. The CDR3 DNA sequence: TGTGCCAGCAGCTTGGTGTCGGGGGGGGTCAATCAGCCCCAGCATTTT. This chain uses TRBV5-5 with TRBJ1-5; weak D call: TRBD1 (5 bases). The CDR3 extends over 16 amino acids. The V gene's germline CDR1 is SGHKS and CDR2 YYEKEE (reference sequence). V was cut by 0 bases and J by 3 bases, with 13 bases left in between.

As regards this clonotype: One end of the junction does not line up with germline, which may come from a read error. The CDR3 DNA reads TGTGCCAGCAGCGTAGGAACAGCTAATCGGCCCCAGCATTTT. Amino acid sequence: CASSVGTANRPQHF. The V gene is TRBV9, the J gene TRBJ1-5; D unclear. This CDR3 spans 14 amino acids. CDR1 is SGDLS and CDR2 is YYNGEE in the germline V gene.

The rearrangement uses TRBV6-2 or TRBV6-3 and TRBJ1-2; TRBD1 might be the D (6 bases). The V gene's germline CDR1 is MNHEY and CDR2 SVGEGT. The CDR3 is 15 residues long. V was cut by 4 bases and J by 0 bases, with 12 bases left in between. The CDR3 sequence: CASSSQGRANYGYTF. The CDR3 DNA sequence: TGTGCCAGCAGTTCACAGGGACGAGCTAACTATGGCTACACCTTC.

The chain is built from TRBV7-9 and TRBJ2-5; D is ambiguous. The V end was cut by 1 base, the J end by 5 bases, with 14 bases between. The CDR3 runs 15 residues. Germline values: CDR1 SEHNR, CDR2 FQNEAQ (reference sequence). The CDR3 loop is CASSLEAPKEETQYF. DNA of the CDR3: TGTGCCAGCAGCTTAGAGGCGCCGAAAGAGGAGACCCAGTACTTC.

The CDR3 sequence: CASSKDRAFYEQYF. CDR3 DNA sequence: TGTGCCAGCAGCAAAGACAGGGCTTTTTACGAGCAGTACTTC. V and J are TRBV11-2 and TRBJ2-7, with 7 positions matching TRBD1. Germline-derived CDR1 and CDR2 are SGHAT and FQNNGV. The length of the CDR3 is 14 residues. V dropped 5 bases and J dropped 4; count of bases not matched to a gene: 8.

Only a few counts were recorded for this clonotype. This sequence joins TRBV19 and TRBJ2-5; D call uncertain. V was cut by 10 bases and J by 0 bases, with 9 bases left in between. This CDR3 comprises 12 residues. Germline CDR1 and CDR2: LNHDA and SQIVND (reference sequence). DNA of the CDR3: TGTGCCACTTCCTCGTACCAAGAGACCCAGTACTTC. Translated, it gives CATSSYQETQYF.

The sample holds many counts of this clonotype. The chain's CDR3 is CASSLPTVAKNIQYF. CDR3 in DNA: TGTGCCAGCAGTTTGCCGACGGTTGCCAAAAACATTCAGTACTTC. The chain has TRBV28 and TRBJ2-4; D gene uncertain. There are 15 residues in the CDR3. V lost 3 bases and J lost 1, with 10 bases in between. Germline CDR1 is MDHEN and CDR2 is SYDVKM. The variable domain in full, completed from reference TRBV28 and TRBJ2-4, reads DVKVTQSSRYLVKRTGEKVFLECVQDMDHENMFWYRQDPGLGLRLIYFSYDVKMKEKGDIPEGYSVSREKKERFSLILESASTNQTSMYLCASSLPTVAKNIQYFGAGTRLSVL.

This clonotype was seen a few times. CDR3 nucleotide sequence: TGCAGTGCTAGTACGTCCTCAGTACAATCCTACGAGCAGTACTTC. Translation gives CSASTSSVQSYEQYF. V gene TRBV20-1 combines with J gene TRBJ2-7; D is unresolved. This CDR3 spans 15 amino acids. The germline V and J ends were trimmed by 3 bases and 1 base, with 16 bases remaining between them. The germline V gene has CDR1 DFQATT and CDR2 SNEGSKA (reference sequence).

This clonotype has only a few counts. The CDR3: CASSLSWWETQYF. The CDR3 nucleotides are TGTGCCAGCAGTTTATCCTGGTGGGAGACCCAGTACTTC. The rearrangement joins TRBV27 to TRBJ2-7; D gene unclear. Judging by the DNA end, TRBJ2-5 fits better; the J call may be wrong. The CDR3 sequence is 13 residues long. From germline, CDR1 is MNHEY and CDR2 SMNVEV (reference sequence).

The chain uses TRBV29-1 and TRBJ2-7; 7 bases agree with TRBD1. Per germline, CDR1 SQVTM and CDR2 ANQGSEA. The CDR3 runs 16 residues. J lost 0 bases, V lost 3 bases, and 11 bases had no gene match. DNA of the CDR3: TGCAGCGTTGAGGGGAGCCGACAGGGCCACTCCTACGAGCAGTACTTC. Translated, it gives CSVEGSRQGHSYEQYF.

This chain joins TRBV7-2 and TRBJ1-1; 7 bases map to TRBD1. The germline gives CDR1 SGHTA, CDR2 FQGNSA. V lost 5 bases and J lost 4; bases outside the gene matches: 10. This CDR3 spans 15 amino acids. CDR3 nucleotides: TGTGCCAGCAGCATACCAGGGGGTCAGAGCACTGAAGCTTTCTTT. It translates to CASSIPGGQSTEAFF.

A few counts support this clonotype. CDR3 loop: CASRRTSGGTYEQYF. The CDR3 nucleotides read TGTGCCAGCAGGAGGACTAGCGGGGGGACCTACGAGCAGTACTTC. V is TRBV2 and J is TRBJ2-5; TRBD2 agrees at 14 bases. The J call may be faulty, since TRBJ2-7 better matches the DNA end. Per germline, CDR1 SNHLY and CDR2 FYNNEI. This CDR3 contains 15 residues.

This clonotype was counted a few times. The germline gene is not matched at one end of the junction; a read error may be the cause. DNA for the CDR3: TGTGCCAGCAGCTCACAGGGGGCAACTAATGAAAAACGGTTTTTT. Protein sequence: CASSSQGATNEKRFF. The V gene is TRBV7-2, the J gene TRBJ1-4; 9 bases agree with TRBD1. The CDR3 has 15 amino acids. Germline V CDR1 and CDR2: SGHTA, FQGNSA.

This clonotype was observed many times. The chain employs TRBV4-2 and TRBJ2-1; TRBD2 agrees at 7 bases. The CDR3 consists of 14 residues. Germline V gives CDR1 LGHNA, CDR2 YNFKEQ. Trimming at V came to 5 bases and at J to 5 bases, leaving 6 bases not matched to a gene. The CDR3 here is CASSERGVNNEQFF. Here the CDR3 DNA reads TGTGCCAGCAGCGAGCGGGGTGTTAACAATGAGCAGTTCTTC.